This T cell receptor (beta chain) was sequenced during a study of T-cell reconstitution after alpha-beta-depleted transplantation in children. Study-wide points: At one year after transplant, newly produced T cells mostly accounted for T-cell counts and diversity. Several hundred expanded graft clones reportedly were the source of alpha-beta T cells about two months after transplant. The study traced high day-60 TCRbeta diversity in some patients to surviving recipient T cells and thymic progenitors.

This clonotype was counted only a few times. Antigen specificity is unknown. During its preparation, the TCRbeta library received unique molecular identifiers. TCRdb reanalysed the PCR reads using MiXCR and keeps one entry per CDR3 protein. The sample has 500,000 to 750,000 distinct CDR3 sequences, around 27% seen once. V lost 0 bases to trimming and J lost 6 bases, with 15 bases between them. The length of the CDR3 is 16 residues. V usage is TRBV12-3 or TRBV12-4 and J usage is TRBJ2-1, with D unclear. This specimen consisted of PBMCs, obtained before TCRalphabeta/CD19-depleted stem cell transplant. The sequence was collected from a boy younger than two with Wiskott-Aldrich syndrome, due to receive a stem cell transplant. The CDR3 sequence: CASSLANSAASNEQFF. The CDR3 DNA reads TGTGCCAGCAGTTTAGCGAACTCAGCAGCAAGCAATGAGCAGTTCTTC.